These T cell receptor beta chains were read from a single sample in a study of CD8 T cells in Susac syndrome. MiXCR was run by TCRdb on the immunoSEQ multiplex PCR reads, yielding one entry per CDR3 protein. The sample has some 210,000 distinct CDR3 sequences, approximately 94% seen once. Specimen: CD4+ T cells from PBMCs. All receptors derive from a human donor with Susac syndrome. The CDR3 runs from the conserved cysteine through the conserved F or W. The D gene is left open where the match is weak. Expanded clones are given a class, and other clones once, few, many or no size at all.

d_gene: TRBD1; abundance: -; v_gene: TRBV30; j_gene: TRBJ1-1; CDR3nt: TGTGCCTGGAGTGCCGACAGGGACACTGAAGCTTTCTTT; CDR3aa: CAWSADRDTEAFF
d_gene: -; abundance: -; v_gene: TRBV4-1; j_gene: TRBJ1-6; CDR3nt: TGCGCCAGCAGCCACACTGGAGACAGGCAGTTCACTCGTAATTCACCCCTCCACTTT; CDR3aa: CASSHTGDRQFTRNSPLHF
d_gene: -; abundance: -; v_gene: TRBV29-1; j_gene: TRBJ1-2; CDR3nt: TGCAGCGTTGAAGCCAGGCTGACTAACTATGGCTACACCTTC; CDR3aa: CSVEARLTNYGYTF
d_gene: -; abundance: -; v_gene: TRBV11-2; j_gene: TRBJ1-2; CDR3nt: TGTGCCAGCAGCCGGGACGTGAGAGCGTATGGCTACACCTTC; CDR3aa: CASSRDVRAYGYTF
d_gene: -; abundance: once; v_gene: TRBV4-3; j_gene: TRBJ2-3; CDR3nt: TGCGCCAGCAGCCAAGCGTCCCGGGGAACAGATACGCAGTATTTT; CDR3aa: CASSQASRGTDTQYF
d_gene: -; abundance: once; v_gene: TRBV14; j_gene: TRBJ2-7; CDR3nt: TGTGCCAGCAGCCAAAGATCGACAGGCTGGAAGGCCTACGAGCAGTACTTC; CDR3aa: CASSQRSTGWKAYEQYF
d_gene: -; abundance: -; v_gene: TRBV20-1; j_gene: TRBJ2-7; CDR3nt: TGCAGTGCTGGGGGGGCGCAAATCTCCTACGAGCAGTACTTC; CDR3aa: CSAGGAQISYEQYF
d_gene: TRBD1; abundance: -; v_gene: TRBV20-1; j_gene: TRBJ1-6; CDR3nt: TGCAGTGCTAGGCCGACAGGGGCTTTGGAGAATTCACCCCTCCACTTT; CDR3aa: CSARPTGALENSPLHF
d_gene: -; abundance: -; v_gene: TRBV20-1; j_gene: TRBJ1-6; CDR3nt: TGCAGTGCCAGACCGCGAGGGGGCTATAATTCACCCCTCCACTTT; CDR3aa: CSARPRGGYNSPLHF
d_gene: TRBD1; abundance: -; v_gene: TRBV9; j_gene: TRBJ2-2; CDR3nt: TGTGCCAGCAGCCCAGGGACAGGGCGTAACACCGGGGAGCTGTTTTTT; CDR3aa: CASSPGTGRNTGELFF
d_gene: -; abundance: -; v_gene: TRBV6-2/TRBV6-3; j_gene: TRBJ2-5; CDR3nt: TGTGCCAGCAGTTACCCTACGGGGATCGCAGAGACCCAGTACTTC; CDR3aa: CASSYPTGIAETQYF
d_gene: -; abundance: once; v_gene: TRBV18; j_gene: TRBJ1-2; CDR3nt: TGTGCCAGCTCACAATCGTCTACAGGGATGGAAGGGGTATCCTATGGCTACACCTTC; CDR3aa: CASSQSSTGMEGVSYGYTF
d_gene: -; abundance: -; v_gene: TRBV9; j_gene: TRBJ1-1; CDR3nt: TGTGCCAGCAGCGTAGATTATCAGAACACTGAAGCTTTCTTT; CDR3aa: CASSVDYQNTEAFF
d_gene: -; abundance: -; v_gene: TRBV6-1; j_gene: TRBJ1-2; CDR3nt: TGTGCCAGCAGTGAAGCGACGGACTACTATGGCTACACCTTC; CDR3aa: CASSEATDYYGYTF
d_gene: TRBD2; abundance: -; v_gene: TRBV18; j_gene: TRBJ2-4; CDR3nt: TGTGCCAGCTCACCATTCCCCGGGACTAGGGGATCCAAAAACATTCAGTACTTC; CDR3aa: CASSPFPGTRGSKNIQYF
d_gene: TRBD2; abundance: -; v_gene: TRBV20-1; j_gene: TRBJ2-3; CDR3nt: TGCAGTGCTGAACTAGCGGGGGGGCCAAATACGCAGTATTTT; CDR3aa: CSAELAGGPNTQYF
d_gene: TRBD2; abundance: -; v_gene: TRBV12-3/TRBV12-4; j_gene: TRBJ2-7; CDR3nt: TGTGCCAGCAGTCATAGCGGGACCTACGAGCAGTACTTC; CDR3aa: CASSHSGTYEQYF
d_gene: -; abundance: few; v_gene: TRBV12-3/TRBV12-4; j_gene: TRBJ1-1; CDR3nt: TGTGCCAGCAGTTTTCAGGGTAACACTGAAGCTTTCTTT; CDR3aa: CASSFQGNTEAFF
d_gene: -; abundance: -; v_gene: TRBV12-3/TRBV12-4; j_gene: TRBJ2-1; CDR3nt: TGTGCCAGCAGTCCCCTCCAACTAAAACATGAGCAGTTCTTC; CDR3aa: CASSPLQLKHEQFF
d_gene: -; abundance: -; v_gene: TRBV27; j_gene: TRBJ1-6; CDR3nt: TGTGCCAGCAGTTGGGCGGGACTGAATTCACCCCTCCACTTT; CDR3aa: CASSWAGLNSPLHF
d_gene: -; abundance: -; v_gene: TRBV18; j_gene: TRBJ2-2; CDR3nt: TGTGCCAGCTCACCTATCCTTCGCACCGGGGAGCTGTTTTTT; CDR3aa: CASSPILRTGELFF
d_gene: TRBD1; abundance: -; v_gene: TRBV4-3; j_gene: TRBJ2-5; CDR3nt: TGCGCCAGCAGCCAAGAGACAGGGTTCAGTTCGGAGACCCAGTACTTC; CDR3aa: CASSQETGFSSETQYF
d_gene: -; abundance: -; v_gene: TRBV30; j_gene: TRBJ1-5; CDR3nt: TGTGCCTGGAGTTTAGGGCAGGGCAATCAGCCCCAGCATTTT; CDR3aa: CAWSLGQGNQPQHF
d_gene: -; abundance: -; v_gene: TRBV20-1; j_gene: TRBJ1-1; CDR3nt: TGCAGTGCTAGAGATGCAGGGAGGACTGAAGCTTTCTTT; CDR3aa: CSARDAGRTEAFF
d_gene: -; abundance: -; v_gene: TRBV27; j_gene: TRBJ2-7; CDR3nt: TGTGCCAGCAGCCCGAGCGGACGCCCTGACGAGCAGTACTTC; CDR3aa: CASSPSGRPDEQYF
d_gene: -; abundance: -; v_gene: TRBV5-1; j_gene: TRBJ2-7; CDR3nt: TGCGCCAGCAGCTTGTCGGGGGAGACCTACGAGCAGTACTTC; CDR3aa: CASSLSGETYEQYF
d_gene: TRBD1; abundance: -; v_gene: TRBV19; j_gene: TRBJ1-5; CDR3nt: TGTGCCAGTAAAGACAGGGAGCATCAGCCCCAGCATTTT; CDR3aa: CASKDREHQPQHF